A single sample gave rise to the 15 T cell receptor beta chains below, sequenced in a study of cytomegalovirus exposure and HLA in healthy donors. With 60 Vbeta and 13 Jbeta primers, the PCR was carried out. Some clones are missing from TCRdb's copy, which holds only in-frame ones; the method was immunoSEQ multiplex PCR. The sample has under 300,000 clones, 86% seen once. The sample consisted of PBMCs. These receptors all stem from a man aged 35-49 years in good health and CMV-seropositive.

The V and J genes are TRBV11-1 and TRBJ1-3; D is unclear. From germline, CDR1 is SGHAT and CDR2 FQDESV (reference sequence). V lost 3 bases and J 3 bases, leaving 6 bases between the germline ends. CDR3 size: 13 residues. CDR3 sequence (DNA): TGTGCCAGCAGCTTTACAGATGGAAACACCATATATTTT. Its translation is CASSFTDGNTIYF.

V is TRBV2 and J is TRBJ2-1; 11 nucleotides align to TRBD1. CDR1 SNHLY and CDR2 FYNNEI come from the germline V gene. The CDR3 totals 14 residues. V was clipped by 8 bases and J by 8 bases; unmatched bases: 8. The CDR3 spells CASGDRGWADEQFF. The CDR3, as DNA: TGTGCCAGCGGGGACAGGGGGTGGGCCGATGAGCAGTTCTTC. The variable domain in full, completed from reference TRBV2 and TRBJ2-1, reads EPEVTQTPSHQVTQMGQEVILRCVPISNHLYFYWYRQILGQKVEFLVSFYNNEISEKSEIFDDQFSVERPDGSNFTLKIRSTKLEDSAMYFCASGDRGWADEQFFGPGTRLTVL.

The chain combines TRBV4-2 with TRBJ2-1; D gene uncertain. The CDR3 is made up of 17 amino acids. Germline V gene data show CDR1 as LGHNA and CDR2 as YNFKEQ. The V end was cut by 0 bases, the J end by 0 bases, with 12 bases between. The CDR3: CASSQENTRSSYNEQFF. The CDR3 coding sequence is TGTGCCAGCAGCCAAGAGAATACGAGGAGCTCCTACAATGAGCAGTTCTTC.

V and J are TRBV5-1 and TRBJ1-1; TRBD1 might be the D (5 bases). The CDR3 runs 15 residues. Trimming cost V 0 bases and J 1 base, with 10 bases left between them. The V gene's germline CDR1 is SGHRS and CDR2 YFSETQ. The CDR3 coding sequence is TGCGCCAGCAGCTTGGGCGGACAAGGGAACACTGAAGCTTTCTTT. This sequence encodes CASSLGGQGNTEAFF.

The genes are TRBV5-6 and TRBJ2-5, with a weak D call TRBD2 (6 bases). Germline values: CDR1 SGHDT, CDR2 YYEEEE. The V end was cut by 0 bases, the J end by 0 bases, with 9 bases between. The CDR3 has 15 amino acids. DNA of the CDR3: TGTGCCAGCAGCTTGGTAGGGGACTACCAAGAGACCCAGTACTTC. It specifies CASSLVGDYQETQYF.

CDR3 sequence: CASSEGGVEETQYF. DNA of the CDR3: TGCGCCAGCAGTGAAGGGGGAGTTGAAGAGACCCAGTACTTC. V and J are TRBV10-1 and TRBJ2-5; a weak D match, TRBD1 (6 bases). V lost 3 bases, J lost 3 bases, and 11 bases lay in between. The V gene's germline CDR1 is WNHNN and CDR2 SYGVQD (reference sequence). The CDR3 spans 14 residues.

The chain couples TRBV19 to TRBJ2-3; possibly TRBD2 for D (5 bases). Germline V CDR1 and CDR2: LNHDA, SQIVND (reference sequence). V shed 7 bases and J shed 0 bases, with 11 bases lying between them. The CDR3 is 14 residues long. The CDR3 loop is CASTWTASTDTQYF. The CDR3, as DNA: TGTGCCAGTACCTGGACTGCTAGCACAGATACGCAGTATTTT.

V and J are TRBV27 and TRBJ2-7; 7 bases align to TRBD1. This CDR3 has 15 amino acids. CDR1 is MNHEY, CDR2 SMNVEV, per germline (reference sequence). The V segment lost 5 bases and the J segment 5 bases; nucleotides outside the gene matches: 12. The CDR3 protein is CASSTRDSTSNEQYF. In nucleotides, the CDR3 is TGTGCCAGCAGTACCCGGGACAGTACTTCCAACGAGCAGTACTTC.

The chain links TRBV5-1 to TRBJ2-2, with 10 positions matching TRBD2. Trimming at V came to 3 bases and at J to 2 bases, leaving 7 bases not matched to a gene. The CDR3 is 17 amino acids. Germline V gene data show CDR1 as SGHRS and CDR2 as YFSETQ. CDR3 sequence: CASSWTTSGTNTGELFF. CDR3 nucleotide sequence: TGCGCCAGCAGCTGGACTACTAGCGGGACTAACACCGGGGAGCTGTTTTTT. The variable domain in full, completed from reference TRBV5-1 and TRBJ2-2, reads KAGVTQTPRYLIKTRGQQVTLSCSPISGHRSVSWYQQTPGQGLQFLFEYFSETQRNKGNFPGRFSGRQFSNSRSEMNVSTLELGDSALYLCASSWTTSGTNTGELFFGEGSRLTVL.

In the case of this clone: The junction departs from germline at one end; a sequencing error may be responsible. The rearrangement links TRBV7-9 to TRBJ2-7; 9 bases align to TRBD1. Germline assignment: CDR1 SEHNR and CDR2 FQNEAQ (reference sequence). This CDR3 has 14 residues. The CDR3 DNA reads TGTTCCAGCAGCCCACAGGGGGCCTCCTACGAGCAGTACTTC. This translates into CSSSPQGASYEQYF.

This chain connects TRBV28 to TRBJ1-1; 9 bases agree with TRBD1. Germline CDR1 reads MDHEN; CDR2 reads SYDVKM. The CDR3 has 17 amino acids. With V trimmed by 2 bases and J by 0 bases, 7 bases remained unmatched. The CDR3 nucleotides are TGTGCCAGCAGTTTAACGGGACAGGGAAACTTGAACACTGAAGCTTTCTTT. Its translation is CASSLTGQGNLNTEAFF.

CDR3 protein: CASSIRASGELFF. The CDR3 nucleotides read TGTGCCAGTAGTATCAGGGCCTCCGGGGAGCTGTTTTTT. The chain is built from TRBV19 and TRBJ2-2; TRBD1 might be the D (5 bases). Germline V gene lookup returns CDR1 LNHDA and CDR2 SQIVND (reference sequence). The CDR3 is 13 residues long. V lost 3 bases and J lost 6, with 8 bases in between.

CDR3 bases: TGTGCCAGTAGAACACAGGGGGCCGGGAATGAGCAGTTCTTC. Amino acid sequence: CASRTQGAGNEQFF. The V call is TRBV19, the J call TRBJ2-1, with 9 bases identical to TRBD1. From germline, CDR1 is LNHDA and CDR2 SQIVND (reference sequence). The CDR3 is 14 amino acids. V trimming: 6 bases; J trimming: 7 bases; junction bases outside the gene matches: 7.

This chain joins TRBV11-2 and TRBJ1-1; no firm D call. The CDR3 extends over 15 amino acids. V lost 5 bases and J 1 base, leaving 14 bases between the germline ends. Looked up from germline, CDR1 is SGHAT and CDR2 is FQNNGV. CDR3 sequence: CASSPTGRRNTEAFF. The CDR3 DNA is TGTGCCAGCAGCCCTACCGGGAGGCGGAACACTGAAGCTTTCTTT.

The V call is TRBV11-2, the J call TRBJ2-7, with 9 bases aligning to TRBD1. CDR3 length equals 14 residues. The V gene's germline CDR1 is SGHAT and CDR2 FQNNGV. Trimming at V came to 3 bases and at J to 2 bases, leaving 2 bases not matched to a gene. In DNA form, the CDR3 reads TGTGCCAGCAGCTTCGGACAGGGGACCTACGAGCAGTACTTC. Translation: CASSFGQGTYEQYF.